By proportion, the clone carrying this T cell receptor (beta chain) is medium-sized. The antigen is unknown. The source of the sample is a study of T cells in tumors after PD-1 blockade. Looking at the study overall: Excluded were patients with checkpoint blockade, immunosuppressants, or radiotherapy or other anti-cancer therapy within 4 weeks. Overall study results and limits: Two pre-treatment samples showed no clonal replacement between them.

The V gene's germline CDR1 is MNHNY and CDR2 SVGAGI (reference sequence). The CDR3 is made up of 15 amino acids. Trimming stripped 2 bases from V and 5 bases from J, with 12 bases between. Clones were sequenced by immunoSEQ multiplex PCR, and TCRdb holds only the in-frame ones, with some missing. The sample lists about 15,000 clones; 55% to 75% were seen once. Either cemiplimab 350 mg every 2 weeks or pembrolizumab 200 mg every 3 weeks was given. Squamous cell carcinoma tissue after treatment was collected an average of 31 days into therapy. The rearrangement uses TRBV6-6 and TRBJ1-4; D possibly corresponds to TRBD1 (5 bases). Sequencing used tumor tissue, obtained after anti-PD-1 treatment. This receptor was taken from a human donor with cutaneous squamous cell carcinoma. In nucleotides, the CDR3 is TGTGCCAGCAGTTACCCTGGGGGTGTCAATGAAAAACTGTTTTTT. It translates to CASSYPGGVNEKLFF.